The source of this TCR beta chain is a study of T cell changes during pregnancy in multiple sclerosis. Germline-derived CDR1 and CDR2 are MNHEY and SVGAGI. This CDR3 is 14 amino acids long. V was clipped by 5 bases and J by 1 base, with 9 bases between them. Produced via immunoSEQ multiplex PCR; TCRdb's table is partial and in-frame only. This table has tens of thousands of clones, approximately 90% appearing once. This TCR derives from a female donor with multiple sclerosis, enrolled in a pregnancy study. The chain couples TRBV6-5 to TRBJ1-3; D is ambiguous. This specimen consisted of CD4+ T cells from peripheral blood mononuclear cells, obtained before pregnancy. CDR3 protein: CASSGEVSGNTIYF. CDR3 coding DNA: TGTGCCAGCAGTGGGGAGGTTTCTGGAAACACCATATATTTT.